A selection of T cell receptor beta chains follows, all from one sample in a study of blood T cell repertoires in COVID-19. Clones were sequenced by immunoSEQ multiplex PCR, and TCRdb holds only the in-frame ones, with some missing. The data show 150,000 to 200,000 clones, around four fifths seen once. Specimen: peripheral blood. These receptors were obtained from a woman aged 25 to 45 with acute or convalescent COVID-19. Both conserved end residues are part of each CDR3. D genes are given only for firm matches. Rows may omit the clone size; those that give it use once, few, many or a size class.

j_gene,d_gene,v_gene,abundance,CDR3aa,CDR3nt
TRBJ2-7,TRBD2,TRBV27,.,CASSLTSGGGQYF,TGTGCCAGCAGTCTTACCTCGGGAGGGGGGCAGTACTTC
TRBJ1-5,.,TRBV7-2,.,CASSLGRRGNQPQHF,TGTGCCAGCAGCTTAGGCCGGAGAGGCAATCAGCCCCAGCATTTT
TRBJ2-3,TRBD2,TRBV7-8,once,CASSLVGLAGNTDTQYF,TGTGCCAGCAGCTTAGTAGGCCTAGCGGGGAACACAGATACGCAGTATTTT
TRBJ2-7,.,TRBV7-9,.,CASSLGAGSVDEQYF,TGTGCCAGCAGCTTAGGGGCGGGCTCCGTGGACGAGCAGTACTTC
TRBJ2-7,TRBD1,TRBV5-1,.,CASSLGQGNPISEQYF,TGCGCCAGCAGCTTGGGACAGGGAAACCCCATCTCCGAGCAGTACTTC
TRBJ1-4,.,TRBV5-4,.,CASSHNPGVEKLFF,TGTGCCAGCAGCCACAATCCCGGGGTTGAAAAACTGTTTTTT
TRBJ2-7,TRBD2,TRBV3-1/TRBV3-2,.,CASSLAGGPSDEQYF,TGTGCCAGCAGCCTAGCGGGAGGGCCTTCCGACGAGCAGTACTTC
TRBJ1-1,.,TRBV7-6,.,CASSLGKDRLNTEAFF,TGTGCCAGCAGCTTGGGTAAGGACAGATTGAACACTGAAGCTTTCTTT
TRBJ1-4,.,TRBV6-5,.,CASSYDGANEKLFF,TGTGCCAGCAGTTACGATGGAGCTAATGAAAAACTGTTTTTT
TRBJ1-1,TRBD1,TRBV19,.,CASREGTANTEAFF,TGTGCCAGTAGGGAAGGGACAGCGAACACTGAAGCTTTCTTT
TRBJ1-1,.,TRBV5-4,few,CASSDWDNQNTEAFF,TGTGCCAGCAGCGACTGGGACAATCAAAACACTGAAGCTTTCTTT
TRBJ1-2,.,TRBV5-8,.,CASSLGDDLNYGYTF,TGTGCCAGCAGCTTAGGAGATGACCTGAACTATGGCTACACCTTC
TRBJ2-7,TRBD2,TRBV27,.,CATAGGDEQYF,TGTGCCACAGCGGGAGGTGACGAGCAGTACTTC
TRBJ1-5,TRBD1,TRBV6-2/TRBV6-3,few,CASSQGQGDHF,TGTGCCAGCAGCCAGGGACAGGGGGACCATTTT
TRBJ1-1,.,TRBV7-2,.,CASSLHGGGVRTEAFF,TGTGCCAGCAGCTTACACGGAGGGGGGGTGCGCACTGAAGCTTTCTTT
TRBJ2-5,.,TRBV28,.,CASSFRESNQETQYF,TGTGCCAGCAGTTTTAGAGAAAGCAACCAAGAGACCCAGTACTTC
TRBJ1-4,.,TRBV19,few,CASSDTGTNEKLFF,TGTGCCAGTAGTGACACAGGGACTAATGAAAAACTGTTTTTT
TRBJ2-7,TRBD1,TRBV14,.,CASSQDARGLRGLYEQYF,TGTGCCAGCAGCCAAGATGCAAGGGGGCTGAGGGGGCTCTACGAGCAGTACTTC
TRBJ1-2,.,TRBV2,.,CASSESGAANYGYTF,TGTGCCAGCAGTGAATCTGGGGCGGCTAACTATGGCTACACCTTC
TRBJ2-1,TRBD2,TRBV11-1,.,CASSGRGSYSYNEQFF,TGTGCCAGCAGTGGCCGCGGGAGCTACTCCTACAATGAGCAGTTCTTC
TRBJ1-2,.,TRBV30,.,CAWSVGTGRTYGYTF,TGTGCCTGGAGTGTAGGTACAGGTCGAACTTATGGCTACACCTTC
TRBJ2-1,TRBD2,TRBV10-2,.,CASSEASGGANEQFF,TGCGCCAGCAGTGAGGCTAGCGGGGGGGCCAATGAGCAGTTCTTC
TRBJ1-4,.,TRBV18,few,CASSPLYREGEKLFF,TGTGCCAGCTCACCACTCTACAGGGAGGGGGAAAAACTGTTTTTT